One and the same sample provided the 15 T cell receptor beta chains below, sequenced in a study of blood T cell repertoires in COVID-19. TCRdb's table, derived via immunoSEQ multiplex PCR, lists solely in-frame clones and lacks some. Of tens of thousands of clones detected, around 80% appear once; the ten largest clones hold about 10%. Sequencing was performed on peripheral blood. The receptors were gathered from a man in his sixties with acute or convalescent COVID-19.

This clone was recorded a few times. The chain couples TRBV9 to TRBJ2-3; a weak D match, TRBD2 (6 bases). V lost 4 bases and J 2 bases, leaving 14 bases between the germline ends. In germline, CDR1 is SGDLS, CDR2 YYNGEE. This CDR3 spans 15 amino acids. DNA of the CDR3: TGTGCCAGCAGCTTTAGCGGAGTTCCCACAGATACGCAGTATTTT. Translated, it gives CASSFSGVPTDTQYF.

The chain is built from TRBV21-1 and TRBJ2-3; the D call TRBD1 from the table was never checked on the DNA. TRBV21-1 is a documented pseudogene. This CDR3 is built from 15 residues. CDR3 coding DNA: TGTGCCAGCAGCAAAAGGGGCCAGACTGCAGATACGCAGTATTTT. This encodes CASSKRGQTADTQYF.

This chain connects TRBV7-9 to TRBJ1-2; 8 bases are shared with TRBD1. This CDR3 has 15 residues. CDR1 is SEHNR, CDR2 FQNEAQ, per germline (reference sequence). The V segment lost 5 bases and the J segment 3 bases; nucleotides outside the gene matches: 8. This CDR3 is CASSPQTGDYYGYTF. DNA of the CDR3: TGTGCCAGCAGCCCGCAGACAGGGGACTACTATGGCTACACCTTC.

The chain has TRBV28 and TRBJ1-2, with TRBD1 identical over 7 bases. The V and J ends lost 8 bases and 2 bases, in that order; junction bases with no gene match: 11. This CDR3 has 15 amino acids. Per the germline V gene, CDR1 is MDHEN and CDR2 is SYDVKM. The CDR3 reads CASLFGDRPNYGYTF. The CDR3 coding sequence is TGTGCCAGCCTTTTTGGGGACAGACCAAACTATGGCTACACCTTC.

The chain couples TRBV23-1 to TRBJ2-4; D may be TRBD1 (6 bases). TRBV23-1 counts as an open reading frame of uncertain function. The CDR3 is 18 amino acids. V was clipped by 9 bases and J by 0 bases, with 24 bases between them. This chain's CDR3 is CARELGRGILLAKNIQYF. The DNA for the CDR3 is TGCGCCAGGGAATTGGGCAGGGGAATCCTACTAGCCAAAAACATTCAGTACTTC.

The chain uses TRBV27 and TRBJ2-1; D gene uncertain. This CDR3 is 14 amino acids long. Germline V lookup: CDR1 MNHEY, CDR2 SMNVEV (reference sequence). Between the trimmed V and J ends, which lost 5 bases and 2 bases, there was a span of 10 bases. The CDR3 DNA sequence: TGTGCCAGCAGTGGGCCTTTCGCCTACAATGAGCAGTTCTTC. Translated: CASSGPFAYNEQFF.

This clone has just one count. This sequence joins TRBV5-1 and TRBJ2-2; D might be TRBD2 (5 bases). CDR3 length equals 16 residues. Germline V gene data show CDR1 as SGHRS and CDR2 as YFSETQ. The germline V and J ends were trimmed by 1 base and 3 bases, with 13 bases remaining between them. The CDR3 here is CASSLIGFGDTGELFF. The DNA for the CDR3 is TGCGCCAGCAGCTTGATCGGCTTCGGGGACACCGGGGAGCTGTTTTTT.

The chain is built from TRBV2 and TRBJ2-1; D perhaps matches TRBD2 (6 bases). The CDR3 covers 17 residues. The germline gives CDR1 SNHLY, CDR2 FYNNEI. V dropped 7 bases and J dropped 0 bases, with 19 bases sitting between them. CDR3 nucleotides: TGTGCCAGCAAAGACCTAGGGGTCGGGAGCTCCTACAATGAGCAGTTCTTC. This codes for CASKDLGVGSSYNEQFF.

Only one count was recorded for this clone. This chain connects TRBV2 to TRBJ2-1, with D possibly TRBD1 on 8 matching bases. Trimming took 10 bases from V and 4 from J, leaving 17 bases between them. The germline V gene has CDR1 SNHLY and CDR2 FYNNEI. The CDR3 length is 14 residues. CDR3 in amino acids: CANLQGGRYNEQFF. CDR3 nucleotide sequence: TGTGCCAACCTACAGGGGGGGCGGTACAATGAGCAGTTCTTC.

Details on this clone: One end of the junction varies from germline; a read error may be responsible. The chain links TRBV23-1 to TRBJ2-2, with TRBD2 identical over 9 bases. TRBV23-1 qualifies as an ORF whose function is uncertain. The CDR3 is made up of 15 amino acids. This chain's CDR3 is CASTVCRGRAGELFF. CDR3 nucleotides: TGCGCCAGCACAGTCTGTCGCGGGAGGGCCGGTGAGCTGTTTTTT.

The rearrangement uses TRBV18 and TRBJ1-6; D might be TRBD1 (6 bases). CDR3 length: 15 residues. Trimming took off 3 bases at V and 5 bases at J, with 11 bases between the two ends. Per the germline V gene, CDR1 is KGHSH and CDR2 is LQKENI. The CDR3 protein is CASSPQQGNNSPLHF. In DNA, the CDR3 is TGTGCCAGCTCACCTCAACAGGGTAATAATTCACCCCTCCACTTT.

The rearrangement uses TRBV20-1 and TRBJ2-3, with TRBD2 matching 12 bases. The germline CDR1 and CDR2 sequences are DFQATT and SNEGSKA (reference sequence). The CDR3 covers 15 residues. Trimming removed 3 bases from V and 3 bases from J; junction bases left unmatched: 4. The CDR3 is CSASASGGATDTQYF. The CDR3 DNA sequence: TGCAGTGCTAGTGCTAGCGGGGGGGCGACAGATACGCAGTATTTT.

This clone was detected once. The J gene is TRBJ1-1, the V gene TRBV9, with TRBD1 as a possible D gene (5 bases). Per the germline V gene, CDR1 is SGDLS and CDR2 is YYNGEE. The V end was cut by 0 bases, the J end by 6 bases, with 15 bases between. The CDR3 totals 15 residues. The chain's CDR3 is CASSVGRQLDAEAFF. DNA for the CDR3: TGTGCCAGCAGCGTAGGGCGACAGCTAGATGCTGAAGCTTTCTTT.

The rearrangement uses TRBV5-4 and TRBJ2-3, with 14 positions matching TRBD2. CDR3 length: 18 amino acids. The ends lost 0 bases at V and 5 bases at J; junction bases unmatched: 8. Germline CDR1 SGHNT, CDR2 YYREEE (reference sequence). The CDR3 nucleotides are TGTGCCAGCAGCTTGGCCCGACTAGCGGGGGGGGCGATAGATACGCAGTATTTT. This gives the protein CASSLARLAGGAIDTQYF. Full variable domain (rest looked up from reference TRBV5-4 and TRBJ2-3): ETGVTQSPTHLIKTRGQQVTLRCSSQSGHNTVSWYQQALGQGPQFIFQYYREEENGRGNFPPRFSGLQFPNYSSELNVNALELDDSALYLCASSLARLAGGAIDTQYFGPGTRLTVL.

The chain joins TRBV12-3 or TRBV12-4 to TRBJ2-7; D gene unclear. V gave up 3 bases and J gave up 6 bases, with 9 bases separating them. The CDR3 consists of 12 residues. In DNA form, the CDR3 reads TGTGCCAGCAGTTTGGTAGCTACCGAGCAGTACTTC. Protein: CASSLVATEQYF.